The 15 T cell receptor beta chains listed next were all sequenced from one sample in a study of blood T cell repertoires in COVID-19 (dated by TCRdb to the early 2020s). Libraries were made using the immunoSEQ multiplex PCR assay. TCRdb provides this immuneACCESS table in a form limited to in-frame rearrangements. Some clones are lacking; in checked studies, under half of them reflect an unresolved V gene, and why the rest are absent is not known. The sample has roughly 160,000 clones on record, less than 85% of them singletons. Together, the top ten hold less than 3% of the sample. The sample comprised peripheral blood. The receptors shown here come from a woman of 80 years or more with acute or convalescent COVID-19.

This clone was seen only once. The gene calls are TRBV18 and TRBJ2-3; 7 bases match TRBD2. The trim removed 4 bases at V and 0 bases at J, leaving 4 bases unmatched. The length of the CDR3 is 15 residues. Germline V lookup: CDR1 KGHSH, CDR2 LQKENI. The CDR3 loop reads CASSLTSVSTDTQYF. The CDR3 DNA follows: TGTGCCAGCTCACTCACTAGCGTTAGCACAGATACGCAGTATTTT.

This sequence joins TRBV28 and TRBJ2-5; D remains unclear. The CDR3 covers 15 residues. Germline CDR1 is MDHEN and CDR2 is SYDVKM. Trimming took off 6 bases at V and 1 base at J, with 15 bases between the two ends. CDR3 DNA sequence: TGTGCCAGCAGCACCCTATGGGCCTCCCAAGAGACCCAGTACTTC. It is translated as CASSTLWASQETQYF. Complete variable domain (other parts from reference TRBV28 and TRBJ2-5): DVKVTQSSRYLVKRTGEKVFLECVQDMDHENMFWYRQDPGLGLRLIYFSYDVKMKEKGDIPEGYSVSREKKERFSLILESASTNQTSMYLCASSTLWASQETQYFGPGTRLLVL.

The V gene is TRBV4-2, the J gene TRBJ1-2; 8 nucleotides line up with TRBD1. Trimming at V came to 4 bases and at J to 7 bases, leaving 11 bases not matched to a gene. The CDR3 contains 15 residues. CDR1 is LGHNA and CDR2 is YNFKEQ in the germline V gene. In DNA form, the CDR3 reads TGTGCCAGCAGCCTTGGGGGGACAGGAAGATTTGGCTACACCTTC. It specifies CASSLGGTGRFGYTF.

The V and J genes are TRBV6-5 and TRBJ1-5, with D unresolved. CDR1 MNHEY and CDR2 SVGAGI come from the germline V gene. This CDR3 spans 13 amino acids. V lost 8 bases and J 2 bases, leaving 10 bases between the germline ends. CDR3 in DNA: TGTGCCAGCTGGAATGAGGGCAATCAGCCCCAGCATTTT. The encoded protein is CASWNEGNQPQHF.

This chain connects TRBV28 to TRBJ2-7, with 10 bases lining up with TRBD1. Germline CDR1 is MDHEN and CDR2 is SYDVKM. With 5 bases clipped from V and 4 bases from J, the junction kept 11 bases outside the gene matches. This CDR3 has 16 amino acids. DNA of the CDR3: TGTGCCAGCAGTGCCGCCGGGACAGGGGTCAGGTACGAGCAGTACTTC. Amino acid sequence: CASSAAGTGVRYEQYF.

The CDR3 sequence: CASSQGGGGSYNEQFF. The CDR3 DNA is TGTGCCAGCAGCCAAGGGGGCGGAGGGTCCTACAATGAGCAGTTCTTC. The chain carries TRBV28 and TRBJ2-1, with D perhaps matching TRBD1 (7 bases). The germline V gene encodes CDR1 MDHEN and CDR2 SYDVKM. This CDR3 is 16 amino acids long. V shed 6 bases and J shed 1 base, with 16 bases lying between them.

The gene calls are TRBV4-1 and TRBJ2-1, with D tentatively TRBD1 (5 bases). This CDR3 is 14 amino acids long. Germline loops: CDR1 MGHRA, CDR2 YSYEKL. V was shortened by 1 base and J by 9 bases, with 13 bases between the two germline ends. CDR3 DNA: TGCGCCAGCAGCCAAGTTATCGTGGGGCCTGAGCAGTTCTTC. This encodes CASSQVIVGPEQFF.

The chain links TRBV28 to TRBJ2-7; TRBD1 is a possible D gene (5 bases). The CDR3 length is 14 residues. The V and J ends lost 5 bases and 4 bases respectively, with 15 bases between them. The germline gives CDR1 MDHEN, CDR2 SYDVKM. CDR3 DNA sequence: TGTGCCAGCAGTCTTGACAGTATCGTTTACGAGCAGTACTTC. This codes for CASSLDSIVYEQYF.

Turning to this clone: Since a much larger clone is just one base distant, this may be a read error. The V gene is TRBV28, the J gene TRBJ2-2, with D perhaps TRBD2 (5 bases). This CDR3 has 15 residues. CDR1 MDHEN and CDR2 SYDVKM come from the germline V gene. The CDR3 DNA reads as TGTGTCACCCGATCCGGGAACACGAACACCGGGGAGCTGTTTTTT. This sequence encodes CVTRSGNTNTGELFF.

This rearrangement joins TRBV27 to TRBJ1-4, with 7 bases aligning to TRBD1. The CDR3 spans 14 residues. From germline, CDR1 is MNHEY and CDR2 SMNVEV (reference sequence). Trimming at V came to 6 bases and at J to 8 bases, leaving 9 bases not matched to a gene. In DNA, the CDR3 is TGTGCCAGCAGGAAAGGACAGGTGGGCGAAAAACTGTTTTTT. Translation: CASRKGQVGEKLFF.

This clone was found once. The V and J genes are TRBV28 and TRBJ2-7, with 10 bases fitting TRBD2. The germline gives CDR1 MDHEN, CDR2 SYDVKM. V gave up 2 bases and J gave up 2 bases; unmatched junction bases: 9. The CDR3 has 17 amino acids. DNA for the CDR3: TGTGCCAGCAGTTTAGCTAGCGGGAGTTGGATAACCTACGAGCAGTACTTC. Its translation is CASSLASGSWITYEQYF.

This chain uses TRBV5-5 with TRBJ2-7, with D maybe TRBD1 (5 bases). Trimming cost V 1 base and J 1 base, with 15 bases left between them. This CDR3 contains 16 residues. CDR1 is SGHKS, CDR2 YYEKEE, per germline (reference sequence). The CDR3 reads CASSLQDIRRSYEQYF. In DNA form, the CDR3 reads TGTGCCAGCAGCTTGCAGGACATTCGACGGTCCTACGAGCAGTACTTC.

V gene TRBV7-2 combines with J gene TRBJ2-3; D is uncertain. This CDR3 comprises 15 residues. Looked up from germline, CDR1 is SGHTA and CDR2 is FQGNSA. Trimming pared 3 bases from V and 5 bases from J, leaving 15 bases between. The CDR3: CASSLQLPPGDTQYF. CDR3 sequence (DNA): TGTGCCAGCAGCTTGCAACTTCCCCCCGGAGATACGCAGTATTTT.

The chain uses TRBV5-4 and TRBJ1-1; D possibly corresponds to TRBD1 (5 bases). The CDR3 covers 15 residues. The germline gives CDR1 SGHNT, CDR2 YYREEE (reference sequence). Deletions cut 0 bases from V and 4 bases from J, with 13 bases between. In DNA, the CDR3 is TGTGCCAGCAGCTTGGCCGCAGGGAGGAGCACTGAAGCTTTCTTT. Protein: CASSLAAGRSTEAFF.

V gene TRBV18 combines with J gene TRBJ1-2; D remains unclear. The CDR3 contains 12 residues. Germline V gene lookup returns CDR1 KGHSH and CDR2 LQKENI. The V end lost 8 bases, the J end lost 7 bases, and 14 bases lay between the germline ends. The CDR3 sequence: CASTDLDFGYTF. The DNA for the CDR3 is TGTGCCAGCACGGATCTAGACTTTGGCTACACCTTC.